Following are 6 T cell receptor beta chains from one sample sequenced in a study of blood T cell repertoires in COVID-19. Here immunoSEQ multiplex PCR was the method, and the copy in TCRdb shows in-frame clones only, minus some. The table includes more than 95,000 clones, around 87% detected once. Input material: peripheral blood. The receptor set was obtained from a man aged 50-59 years with acute or convalescent COVID-19.

This clone was observed a few times. V and J are TRBV7-9 and TRBJ2-1, with 8 positions matching TRBD2. This CDR3 comprises 17 residues. Germline CDR1 and CDR2: SEHNR and FQNEAQ (reference sequence). Unmatched junction bases numbered 15, after V lost 2 bases and J lost 9 bases. In nucleotides, the CDR3 is TGTGCCAGCAGCTTACCCTCTCTCGCGGGAGGAACCGCTGAGCAGTTCTTC. This sequence encodes CASSLPSLAGGTAEQFF.

J is TRBJ2-3 and V is TRBV6-1; 8 bases align to TRBD2. The CDR3 is made up of 14 amino acids. The germline gives CDR1 MNHNS, CDR2 SASEGT. Losses at the gene ends were 3 bases for V and 3 bases for J; bases not matched to a gene: 2. The chain's CDR3 is CASSEVAGTDTQYF. The CDR3, as DNA: TGTGCCAGCAGTGAGGTAGCGGGGACAGATACGCAGTATTTT.

J is TRBJ2-2 and V is TRBV29-1; TRBD2 matches 7 bases. Germline CDR1 is SQVTM and CDR2 is ANQGSEA. The junction had 8 bases not matched to a gene; V was cut back by 2 bases and J by 5 bases. The CDR3 is 15 residues long. The CDR3 DNA follows: TGCAGCGTTGAATTGGTCGGACTAGGGACCGGGGAGCTGTTTTTT. It specifies CSVELVGLGTGELFF.

The chain is built from TRBV3-1 (or the pseudogene TRBV3-2) and TRBJ1-5; the match to TRBD1 covers 7 bases. CDR1 LGHDT and CDR2 YNNKEL come from the germline V gene (reference sequence). The CDR3 is 14 amino acids. J lost 4 bases, V lost 1 base, and 1 base had no gene match. The CDR3 DNA sequence: TGTGCCAGCAGCCAAGCAGGGGGTAATCAGCCCCAGCATTTT. This encodes CASSQAGGNQPQHF.

This clone was counted a few times. The rearrangement uses TRBV5-6 and TRBJ2-5, with 8 bases that match TRBD2. This CDR3 has 15 amino acids. CDR1 and CDR2 from the germline V gene are SGHDT and YYEEEE. The trim removed 2 bases at V and 4 bases at J, leaving 7 bases unmatched. CDR3 amino acids: CASSFQLAAGETQYF. CDR3 coding DNA: TGTGCCAGCAGCTTTCAACTAGCGGCGGGAGAGACCCAGTACTTC.

The chain recombines TRBV13 with TRBJ2-1; no firm D call. The V and J ends lost 3 bases and 0 bases respectively, with 6 bases between them. CDR1 is PRHDT and CDR2 is FYEKMQ in the germline V gene (reference sequence). The CDR3 is made up of 14 amino acids. The CDR3 here is CASSFLRSYNEQFF. The CDR3 bases are TGTGCCAGCAGCTTTCTCCGCTCCTACAATGAGCAGTTCTTC.